Listed here are 16 T cell receptor beta chains from one sample, sequenced in a study of blood T cell repertoires in COVID-19. The repertoire was sequenced with immunoSEQ multiplex PCR; TCRdb's copy has only in-frame clones and lacks some. The repertoire holds about 170,000 clones, approximately 85% seen once, with about 6.9% in the top ten. The sequenced sample consisted of peripheral blood. These receptors were taken from a man older than 75 with COVID-19, enrolled during active disease.

This chain links TRBV19 with TRBJ1-6; D not certain. CDR1 LNHDA and CDR2 SQIVND come from the germline V gene (reference sequence). V lost 4 bases and J lost 8, with 15 bases in between. CDR3 length: 15 residues. The CDR3 spells CASSSRPRLDSPLHF. The CDR3 region has the DNA TGTGCCAGTAGTAGCCGCCCGAGGTTAGATTCACCCCTCCACTTT.

This clone came up once. The chain has TRBV20-1 and TRBJ1-2; TRBD1 agrees at 8 bases. The CDR3 is made up of 15 amino acids. Germline-derived CDR1 and CDR2 are DFQATT and SNEGSKA (reference sequence). J was trimmed by 4 bases and V by 4 bases; bases with no gene match: 11. This chain's CDR3 is CSATEAGGFGYGYTF. The CDR3 bases are TGCAGTGCTACTGAGGCAGGGGGCTTCGGCTATGGCTACACCTTC.

This clone was counted only a few times. This chain joins TRBV11-1 and TRBJ1-5; 8 bases map to TRBD1. J was trimmed by 0 bases and V by 5 bases; bases with no gene match: 6. This CDR3 has 16 amino acids. CDR1 and CDR2 (germline): SGHAT, FQDESV (reference sequence). CDR3 nucleotide sequence: TGTGCCAGCAGCGAACCGGGACAGGATAGCAATCAGCCCCAGCATTTT. As protein: CASSEPGQDSNQPQHF.

This clone appeared a few times. The chain links TRBV7-2 to TRBJ1-3; TRBD1 agrees at 7 bases. This CDR3 spans 16 amino acids. Germline values: CDR1 SGHTA, CDR2 FQGNSA. The V and J ends lost 2 bases and 0 bases, in that order; junction bases with no gene match: 4. The chain's CDR3 is CASSLQGQYSGNTIYF. The CDR3 coding sequence is TGTGCCAGCAGCTTACAGGGACAGTACTCTGGAAACACCATATATTTT.

V is TRBV28 and J is TRBJ1-4, with D possibly TRBD1 on 6 matching bases. V lost 7 bases and J 7 bases, leaving 16 bases between the germline ends. The germline V gene has CDR1 MDHEN and CDR2 SYDVKM. The CDR3 is made up of 14 amino acids. This chain's CDR3 is CASTSAGEFEKLFF. As DNA, the CDR3 is TGTGCCAGCACCTCCGCAGGGGAGTTTGAAAAACTGTTTTTT.

The rearrangement uses TRBV9 and TRBJ2-6; 14 nucleotides line up with TRBD2. Per the germline V gene, CDR1 is SGDLS and CDR2 is YYNGEE. The V and J ends lost 3 bases and 1 base, in that order; junction bases with no gene match: 3. The CDR3 sequence is 18 residues long. The CDR3 coding sequence is TGTGCCAGCAGCGAGGGACTAGCGGGGGTTTCTGGGGCCAACGTCCTGACTTTC. Protein product: CASSEGLAGVSGANVLTF. Based on the CDR3 plus reference TRBV9 and TRBJ2-6, the full variable domain is DSGVTQTPKHLITATGQRVTLRCSPRSGDLSVYWYQQSLDQGLQFLIQYYNGEERAKGNILERFSAQQFPDLHSELNLSSLELGDSALYFCASSEGLAGVSGANVLTFGAGSRLTVL.

The rearrangement joins TRBV5-1 to TRBJ2-5; 11 positions agree with TRBD1. After removal of 2 bases from V and 4 bases from J, the junction contained 1 base not matched to a gene. Germline CDR1 is SGHRS and CDR2 is YFSETQ. The CDR3 runs 14 residues. Here the CDR3 reads CASSFGTGGETQYF. CDR3 DNA sequence: TGCGCCAGCAGCTTCGGGACAGGGGGAGAGACCCAGTACTTC.

J is TRBJ1-3 and V is TRBV18; D perhaps matches TRBD1 (6 bases). This CDR3 comprises 14 residues. Germline CDR1 is KGHSH and CDR2 is LQKENI. The ends were cut back, 6 bases at V and 4 bases at J, with 13 bases in the middle. In DNA form, the CDR3 reads TGTGCCAGCTCGATGGGGGCGTCCGGAAACACCATATATTTT. Encoded protein: CASSMGASGNTIYF.

This clone was observed a handful of times. The chain carries TRBV19 and TRBJ1-2; D uncertain. Germline V gene sequence: CDR1 LNHDA, CDR2 SQIVND (reference sequence). This CDR3 is built from 15 residues. V was pared by 1 base and J by 4 bases, with 13 bases between. The CDR3 protein is CASSIGRRFSYGYTF. CDR3 DNA: TGTGCCAGTAGTATAGGCAGGCGATTTTCCTATGGCTACACCTTC.

The rearrangement links TRBV6-1 to TRBJ1-4; 10 bases match TRBD1. The germline gives CDR1 MNHNS, CDR2 SASEGT. V shed 6 bases and J 6 bases; nucleotides not matched to a gene: 7. This CDR3 is built from 15 residues. CDR3 in DNA: TGTGCCAGCAGCCGATATGGACAGGGGGATGAAAAACTGTTTTTT. Translation: CASSRYGQGDEKLFF.

The rearrangement links TRBV19 to TRBJ1-1, with 9 bases identical to TRBD1. After removal of 5 bases from V and 5 bases from J, the junction contained 6 bases not matched to a gene. The CDR3 extends over 14 amino acids. From germline, CDR1 is LNHDA and CDR2 SQIVND (reference sequence). CDR3 in DNA: TGTGCCAGTAGTCCGTACAGGGGGCTGACTGAAGCTTTCTTT. It encodes CASSPYRGLTEAFF.

The chain employs TRBV28 and TRBJ1-2, with D unclear. This CDR3 has 12 amino acids. Looked up from germline, CDR1 is MDHEN and CDR2 is SYDVKM. With 5 bases removed from V and 2 bases from J, the gap between germline ends came to 6 bases. The CDR3 region is CASSPGNYGYTF. DNA for the CDR3: TGTGCCAGCAGTCCAGGAAACTATGGCTACACCTTC.

The chain combines TRBV2 with TRBJ1-1; the match to TRBD1 covers 7 bases. The CDR3 is 14 residues long. The J segment lost 11 bases and the V segment lost 6 bases, leaving 15 bases of the junction unmatched. The V gene's germline CDR1 is SNHLY and CDR2 FYNNEI. The CDR3 region is CASRGGQEVVRAFF. The DNA of the CDR3 is TGTGCCAGCAGGGGTGGACAGGAGGTGGTACGGGCTTTCTTT.

V usage is TRBV6-5 and J usage is TRBJ2-2; 9 bases match TRBD2. The germline CDR1 and CDR2 sequences are MNHEY and SVGAGI. V dropped 4 bases and J dropped 4; count of bases not matched to a gene: 7. The CDR3 runs to 16 residues. Here the CDR3 DNA reads TGTGCCAGCAGTTCCCCGGGACTAGCAGGCACCGGGGAGCTGTTTTTT. It encodes CASSSPGLAGTGELFF.

The chain uses TRBV12-5 and TRBJ2-7; the match to TRBD1 covers 7 bases. CDR3 size: 13 residues. The ends lost 1 base at V and 11 bases at J; junction bases unmatched: 8. The V gene's germline CDR1 is LGHNT and CDR2 FRNRAP. CDR3 region: CASGLGGTAVEYF. CDR3 coding DNA: TGTGCTAGTGGTTTGGGGGGGACAGCAGTGGAGTACTTC.

The gene calls are TRBV12-3 or TRBV12-4 and TRBJ1-2, with TRBD1 as a possible D gene (5 bases). Trimming left V 7 bases short and J 3 bases short, with 6 bases between. The length of the CDR3 is 11 residues. The CDR3 DNA follows: TGTGCCAGCACCAGGGACTATGGCTACACCTTC. It codes for CASTRDYGYTF.